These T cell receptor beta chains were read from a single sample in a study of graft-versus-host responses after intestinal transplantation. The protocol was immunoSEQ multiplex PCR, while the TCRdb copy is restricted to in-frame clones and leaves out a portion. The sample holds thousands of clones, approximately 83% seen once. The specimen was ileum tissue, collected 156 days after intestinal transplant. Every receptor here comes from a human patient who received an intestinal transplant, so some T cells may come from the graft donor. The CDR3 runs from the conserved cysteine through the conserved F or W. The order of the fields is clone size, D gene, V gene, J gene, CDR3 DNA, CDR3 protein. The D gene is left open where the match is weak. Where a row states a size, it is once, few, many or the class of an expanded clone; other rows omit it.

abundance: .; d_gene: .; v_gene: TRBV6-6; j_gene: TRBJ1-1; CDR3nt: TGTGCCAGCAGTTGGAACACTGAAGCTTTCTTT; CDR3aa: CASSWNTEAFF
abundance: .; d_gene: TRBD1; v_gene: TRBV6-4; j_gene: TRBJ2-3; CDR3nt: TGTGCCAGCAGTGACGGACAGGGGGCAGATACGCAGTATTTT; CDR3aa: CASSDGQGADTQYF
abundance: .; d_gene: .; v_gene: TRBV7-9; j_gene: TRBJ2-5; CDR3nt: TGTGCCAGCAGCGGGGTCTACCAAGAGACCCAGTACTTC; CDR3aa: CASSGVYQETQYF
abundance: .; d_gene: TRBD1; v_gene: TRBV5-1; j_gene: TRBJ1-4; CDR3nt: TGCGCCAGCAGCTTGGGACAGGGGGAGACTGAAAAACTGTTTTTT; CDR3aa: CASSLGQGETEKLFF
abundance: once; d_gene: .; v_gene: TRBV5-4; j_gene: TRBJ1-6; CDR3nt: TGTGCCAGCAGTGTAGAGAGTTATCATAATTCACCCCTCCACTTT; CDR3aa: CASSVESYHNSPLHF
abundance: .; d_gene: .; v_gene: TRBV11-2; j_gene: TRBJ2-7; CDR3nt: TGTGCCAGCAGCTTAGAGCGTCCAGTAAAGGGGGACGAGCAGTACTTC; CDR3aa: CASSLERPVKGDEQYF
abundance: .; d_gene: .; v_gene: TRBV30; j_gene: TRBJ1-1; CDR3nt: TGTGCCTGGAGTGACACTGAAGCTTTCTTT; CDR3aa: CAWSDTEAFF
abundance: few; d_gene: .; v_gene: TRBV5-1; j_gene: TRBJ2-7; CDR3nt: TGCGCCAGCAGCCTGCTGACAGCCACCCCTGAAGAGCAGTACTTC; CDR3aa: CASSLLTATPEEQYF
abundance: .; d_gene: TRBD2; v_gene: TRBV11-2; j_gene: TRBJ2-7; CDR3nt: TGTGCCAGCAGCTACCCCGGGACTAGCGGGAGGTACGAGCAGTACTTC; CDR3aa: CASSYPGTSGRYEQYF
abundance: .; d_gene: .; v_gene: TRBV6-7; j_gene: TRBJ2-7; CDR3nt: TGTGCCAGCAGACTACTCCGGGATACCTACGAGCAGTACTTC; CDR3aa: CASRLLRDTYEQYF
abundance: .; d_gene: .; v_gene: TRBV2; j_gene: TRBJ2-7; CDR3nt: TGTGCCAGCAGCCCTGCCAGGGCCTACGAGCAGTACTTC; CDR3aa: CASSPARAYEQYF
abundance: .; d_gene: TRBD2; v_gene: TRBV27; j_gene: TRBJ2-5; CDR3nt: TGTGCCAGCAGTCAACTCGGGAGGGTCGAAGAGACCCAGTACTTC; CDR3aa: CASSQLGRVEETQYF
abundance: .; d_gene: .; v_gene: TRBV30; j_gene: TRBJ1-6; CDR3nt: TGTGCCTGGAGTGTAACAGGTTATAATTCACCCCTCCACTTT; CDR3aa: CAWSVTGYNSPLHF
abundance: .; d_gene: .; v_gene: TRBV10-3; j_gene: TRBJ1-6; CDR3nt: TGTGCCATCAGTGAGTCGAGCACAGGGCAAAATTCACCCCTCCACTTT; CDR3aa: CAISESSTGQNSPLHF
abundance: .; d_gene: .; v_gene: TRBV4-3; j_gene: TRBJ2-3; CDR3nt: TGCGCCAGCAGCCAAGATATAAGGGCAGATACGCAGTATTTT; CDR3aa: CASSQDIRADTQYF
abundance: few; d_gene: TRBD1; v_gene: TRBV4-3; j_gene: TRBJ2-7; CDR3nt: TGCGCCAGCAGCCAGAGCCGGGACAGCTTCTCCTACGAGCAGTACTTC; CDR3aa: CASSQSRDSFSYEQYF
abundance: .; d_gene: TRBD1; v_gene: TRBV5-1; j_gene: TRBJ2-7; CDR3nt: TGCGCCAGCAGCCCCCGGGACAGCGGTAAGGGGCAGTACTTC; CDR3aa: CASSPRDSGKGQYF
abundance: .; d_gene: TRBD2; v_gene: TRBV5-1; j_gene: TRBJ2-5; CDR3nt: TGCGCCAGCAGCCCACCGAGCGGGAGGGGACAAGAGACCCAGTACTTC; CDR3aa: CASSPPSGRGQETQYF
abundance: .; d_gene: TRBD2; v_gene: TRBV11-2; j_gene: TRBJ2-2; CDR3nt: TGTGCCAGCAGCTTATACGCGTCTAGCGGGACCGGGGAGCTGTTTTTT; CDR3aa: CASSLYASSGTGELFF
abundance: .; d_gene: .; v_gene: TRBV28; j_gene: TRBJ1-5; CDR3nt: TGTGCCAGCAGTTTGGACAGCAATCAGCCCCAGCATTTT; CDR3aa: CASSLDSNQPQHF
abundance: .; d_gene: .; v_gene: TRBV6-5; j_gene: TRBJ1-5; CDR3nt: TGTGCCAGCAGTTACTTCCGGGACTCCAATCAGCCCCAGCATTTT; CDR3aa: CASSYFRDSNQPQHF
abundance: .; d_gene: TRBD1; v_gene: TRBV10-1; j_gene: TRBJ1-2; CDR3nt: TGCGCCAGCAGATCCCGGGACAGGGACTATGGCTACACCTTC; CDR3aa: CASRSRDRDYGYTF
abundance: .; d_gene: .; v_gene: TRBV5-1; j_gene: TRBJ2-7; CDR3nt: TGCGCCAGCAGCCTAGGGACACGAGAGCAGTACTTC; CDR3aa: CASSLGTREQYF
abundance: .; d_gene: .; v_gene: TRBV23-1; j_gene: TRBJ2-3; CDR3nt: TGCGCCAGCAGTCAATCGGTAACAGCTAGCACAGATACGCAGTATTTT; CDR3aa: CASSQSVTASTDTQYF
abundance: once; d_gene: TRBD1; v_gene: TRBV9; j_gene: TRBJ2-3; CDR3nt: TGTGCCAGCAGCATGAAGGGGGCAGGGGATACGCAGTATTTT; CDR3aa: CASSMKGAGDTQYF
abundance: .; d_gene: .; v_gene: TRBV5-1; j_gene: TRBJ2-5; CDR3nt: TGCGCCAGCAGCTTGGCAGCAAGTAAAGAGACCCAGTACTTC; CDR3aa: CASSLAASKETQYF
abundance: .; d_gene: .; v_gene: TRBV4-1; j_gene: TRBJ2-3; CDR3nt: TGCGCCAGCAGCCAAGATCCGGGCACAGATACGCAGTATTTT; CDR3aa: CASSQDPGTDTQYF
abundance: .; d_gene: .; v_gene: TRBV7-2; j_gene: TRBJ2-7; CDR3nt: TGTGCCAGCAGCTACAGGGAGGGCTCCTACGAGCAGTACTTC; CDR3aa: CASSYREGSYEQYF
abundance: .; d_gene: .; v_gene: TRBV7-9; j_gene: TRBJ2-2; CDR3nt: TGTGCCAGCAGCGCTACCGGGACTGGGGCCGGGGAGCTGTTTTTT; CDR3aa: CASSATGTGAGELFF
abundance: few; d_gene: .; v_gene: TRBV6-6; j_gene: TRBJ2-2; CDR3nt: TGTGCCAGCAGTTTAGGGCAGGGCTACACCGGGGAGCTGTTTTTT; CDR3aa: CASSLGQGYTGELFF